The present T cell receptor beta chain was sequenced within a study of graft-versus-host responses after intestinal transplantation. Study details: Multivisceral, liver-intestinal, or isolated intestinal transplants were received by the recipients. Induction using anti-thymocyte globulin, followed by tacrolimus and steroids for around 3 years, was given to all recipients. Study-wide findings and caveats: High graft-versus-host to host-versus-graft clonal ratios were seen in allografts of patients with graft-donor T cell macrochimerism. Among recipient marrow samples, GvH clones were found; some appeared first in ileum or blood.

This clone is a singleton in its sample. As yet, its antigen is unknown. The germline gives CDR1 LNHDA, CDR2 SQIVND (reference sequence). Trimming took 1 base from V and 0 from J, leaving 4 bases between them. CDR3 size: 14 residues. The data were produced by immunoSEQ multiplex PCR, yet TCRdb's version contains in-frame clones alone and is incomplete. The sample holds roughly 120,000 clones; approximately 93% are singletons and the top ten take around 1.2%. This receptor was identified in a human donor who was the organ donor for an intestinal transplant. This sequence joins TRBV19 and TRBJ2-1; D ambiguous. Source: unstimulated CD8+ T cells sorted from spleen or lymph node cells, taken before transplant. The CDR3 DNA reads TGTGCCAGTAGTATAGCGGGCTCCTACAATGAGCAGTTCTTC. This sequence encodes CASSIAGSYNEQFF.